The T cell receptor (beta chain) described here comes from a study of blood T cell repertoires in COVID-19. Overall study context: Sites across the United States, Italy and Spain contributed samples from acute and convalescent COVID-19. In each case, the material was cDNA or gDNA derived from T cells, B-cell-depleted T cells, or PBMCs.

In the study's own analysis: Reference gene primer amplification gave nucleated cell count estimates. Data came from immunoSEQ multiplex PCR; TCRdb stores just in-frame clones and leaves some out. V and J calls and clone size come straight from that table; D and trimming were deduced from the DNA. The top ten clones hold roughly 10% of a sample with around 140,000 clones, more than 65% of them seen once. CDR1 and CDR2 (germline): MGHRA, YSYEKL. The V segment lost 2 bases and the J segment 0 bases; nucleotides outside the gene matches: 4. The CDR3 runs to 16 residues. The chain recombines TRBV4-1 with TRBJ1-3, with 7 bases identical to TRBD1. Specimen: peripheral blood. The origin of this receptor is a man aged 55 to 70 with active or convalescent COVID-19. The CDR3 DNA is TGCGCCAGCAGCCAAATGGGACAGAGCTCTGGAAACACCATATATTTT. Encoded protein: CASSQMGQSSGNTIYF.